The 20 T cell receptor beta chains reported below all come from one sample, sequenced in a study of blood T cell repertoires in COVID-19. The repertoire was sequenced with immunoSEQ multiplex PCR; TCRdb's copy has only in-frame clones and lacks some. The sample has 15,000 to 20,000 clones, roughly four fifths seen once. Input material: peripheral blood. The receptor source for this set is a man between 35 and 55 years old with active or convalescent COVID-19.

In this sample, this clone turned up a few times. The chain links TRBV5-3 to TRBJ2-1; 12 bases line up with TRBD2. TRBV5-3 is identified as an open reading frame with a role that is uncertain. Germline trimming cut 4 bases from V and 7 bases from J; bases unmatched to any gene: 24. There are 21 residues in the CDR3. As DNA, the CDR3 is TGTGCCAGAAGCAAAGACAGGAAACCGAGTAAGCTAGCGGGGGGGCATAATGAGCAGTTCTTC. It codes for CARSKDRKPSKLAGGHNEQFF.

This rearrangement joins TRBV7-9 to TRBJ1-1, with D tentatively TRBD1 (5 bases). V shed 0 bases and J shed 4 bases, with 6 bases lying between them. The germline CDR1 and CDR2 sequences are SEHNR and FQNEAQ (reference sequence). The CDR3 has 13 amino acids. For the CDR3, the DNA is TGTGCCAGCAGCTTAGCAGGGGCCACTGAAGCTTTCTTT. This codes for CASSLAGATEAFF.

V and J are TRBV29-1 and TRBJ2-1, with 9 bases fitting TRBD2. Germline-derived CDR1 and CDR2 are SQVTM and ANQGSEA. The CDR3 contains 13 residues. V was pared by 6 bases and J by 7 bases, with 7 bases of the junction left unmatched. As DNA, the CDR3 is TGCAGCGTCCTCGGGGGACTAGCAAATGAGCAGTTCTTC. The encoded protein is CSVLGGLANEQFF.

The chain is built from TRBV5-4 and TRBJ1-4; D remains ambiguous. The germline V gene encodes CDR1 SGHNT and CDR2 YYREEE (reference sequence). This CDR3 comprises 14 residues. Trimming took off 5 bases at V and 1 base at J, with 9 bases between the two ends. The CDR3 protein is CASRPGLTNEKLFF. The CDR3 nucleotides are TGTGCCAGCAGACCGGGATTAACTAATGAAAAACTGTTTTTT.

The CDR3 is CASSARGGASYEQYF. CDR3 DNA sequence: TGTGCCAGCAGCGCCCGCGGGGGAGCCTCCTACGAGCAGTACTTC. J is TRBJ2-7 and V is TRBV7-9, with TRBD2 matching 7 bases. The CDR3 contains 15 residues. Trimming took 5 bases from V and 0 from J; bases not matched to a gene: 7. Germline assignment: CDR1 SEHNR and CDR2 FQNEAQ (reference sequence).

The chain has TRBV15 and TRBJ2-3, with a tentative D call TRBD1 (5 bases). V lost 0 bases and J 4 bases, leaving 14 bases between the germline ends. Looked up from germline, CDR1 is LNHNV and CDR2 is YYDKDF (reference sequence). The CDR3 extends over 16 amino acids. CDR3 loop: CATSRDHRGAADTQYF. The CDR3 nucleotides are TGTGCCACCAGCAGAGATCATAGGGGCGCGGCAGATACGCAGTATTTT. Drawing the rest from reference TRBV15 and TRBJ2-3, the complete variable domain is DAMVIQNPRYQVTQFGKPVTLSCSQTLNHNVMYWYQQKSSQAPKLLFHYYDKDFNNEADTPDNFQSRRPNTSFCFLDIRSPGLGDTAMYLCATSRDHRGAADTQYFGPGTRLTVL.

The V call is TRBV18, the J call TRBJ1-2; D perhaps matches TRBD1 (5 bases). V shed 0 bases and J shed 4 bases, with 6 bases lying between them. The length of the CDR3 is 13 residues. Germline CDR1 reads KGHSH; CDR2 reads LQKENI. CDR3 bases: TGTGCCAGCTCACCACCCGACAGCTATGGCTACACCTTC. Translation: CASSPPDSYGYTF.

The chain employs TRBV5-4 and TRBJ2-5, with TRBD1 as a possible D gene (6 bases). V lost 3 bases to trimming and J lost 8 bases, with 20 bases between them. The CDR3 covers 15 residues. Germline V gene data show CDR1 as SGHNT and CDR2 as YYREEE (reference sequence). CDR3 nucleotides: TGTGCCAGCAGCTCCCCCGGGACATCATCTCTCACCCAGTACTTC. Its translation is CASSSPGTSSLTQYF.

This chain joins TRBV19 and TRBJ1-5, with 9 bases identical to TRBD1. Germline values: CDR1 LNHDA, CDR2 SQIVND (reference sequence). V shed 6 bases, J shed 6 bases, and the junction held 6 bases outside the gene matches. The CDR3 loop spans 14 amino acids. The DNA for the CDR3 is TGTGCCAGTAGCCGACAGGGGGGCGGTCAGCCCCAGCATTTT. This gives the protein CASSRQGGGQPQHF.

The chain carries TRBV5-4 and TRBJ1-5; D is possibly TRBD1 (5 bases). Per germline, CDR1 SGHNT and CDR2 YYREEE (reference sequence). V was pared by 0 bases and J by 7 bases, with 11 bases between. CDR3 length: 14 residues. This CDR3 is CASSLGGGEQPQHF. The CDR3 region has the DNA TGTGCCAGCAGCTTGGGGGGAGGGGAGCAGCCCCAGCATTTT.

The chain uses TRBV7-3 and TRBJ1-6, with D perhaps TRBD1 (5 bases). Germline V gene lookup returns CDR1 SGHTA and CDR2 FQGTGA. Trimming removed 1 base from V and 7 bases from J, with 14 bases in between. The CDR3 is 16 residues long. CDR3 in amino acids: CASSLNIRGGNSPLHF. For the CDR3, the DNA is TGTGCCAGCAGCTTAAATATTAGGGGTGGAAATTCACCCCTCCACTTT.

V usage is TRBV19 and J usage is TRBJ1-6; D call uncertain. Germline lookup yields CDR1 LNHDA and CDR2 SQIVND (reference sequence). This CDR3 spans 16 amino acids. Between the trimmed V and J ends, which lost 3 bases and 0 bases, there was a span of 9 bases. This chain's CDR3 is CASSIVGSSYNSPLHF. CDR3 nucleotide sequence: TGTGCCAGTAGTATCGTAGGGAGCTCCTATAATTCACCCCTCCACTTT.

This clone has more than one count but fewer than ten. The chain combines TRBV7-3 with TRBJ2-5; 11 nucleotides match TRBD2. There are 23 residues in the CDR3. V lost 1 base to trimming and J lost 1 base; unmatched junction nucleotides: 23. From germline, CDR1 is SGHTA and CDR2 FQGTGA. CDR3: CASSLKTPSPSGGHRRRQETQYF. The CDR3 DNA is TGTGCCAGCAGCTTAAAAACCCCCTCCCCTAGCGGGGGGCACCGGAGGCGCCAAGAGACCCAGTACTTC.

The chain recombines TRBV5-6 with TRBJ1-3; TRBD1 agrees at 8 bases. CDR3 length equals 17 residues. J lost 0 bases, V lost 0 bases, and 5 bases had no gene match. Per the germline V gene, CDR1 is SGHDT and CDR2 is YYEEEE. As DNA, the CDR3 is TGTGCCAGCAGCTTGGCTCAGGGGGCCTTCTCTGGAAACACCATATATTTT. Translating it yields CASSLAQGAFSGNTIYF.

The chain employs TRBV5-1 and TRBJ1-1; 8 bases are shared with TRBD1. V lost 4 bases to trimming and J lost 3 bases; unmatched junction nucleotides: 14. Per germline, CDR1 SGHRS and CDR2 YFSETQ. The CDR3 is made up of 17 amino acids. CDR3 residues: CASSAYPDRGKDTEAFF. CDR3 coding DNA: TGCGCCAGCAGCGCGTACCCTGACAGGGGAAAGGACACTGAAGCTTTCTTT. The full variable domain, rest sourced from reference TRBV5-1 and TRBJ1-1, is KAGVTQTPRYLIKTRGQQVTLSCSPISGHRSVSWYQQTPGQGLQFLFEYFSETQRNKGNFPGRFSGRQFSNSRSEMNVSTLELGDSALYLCASSAYPDRGKDTEAFFGQGTRLTVV.

V and J are TRBV27 and TRBJ2-1, with D perhaps TRBD2 (5 bases). Trimming removed 7 bases at V and 4 bases at J, with 17 bases between. The CDR3 has 15 amino acids. The germline V gene has CDR1 MNHEY and CDR2 SMNVEV (reference sequence). CDR3 protein: CASNIRLTEYNEQFF. CDR3 coding DNA: TGTGCCAGCAACATAAGACTAACCGAATACAATGAGCAGTTCTTC.

In its sample, this clone was seen once. The chain joins TRBV27 to TRBJ1-4, with D maybe TRBD1 (5 bases). This CDR3 spans 16 amino acids. V dropped 5 bases and J dropped 8 bases, with 21 bases sitting between them. Germline V gene lookup returns CDR1 MNHEY and CDR2 SMNVEV (reference sequence). CDR3 sequence: CASSLGLGDFQEKLFF. The CDR3 nucleotides read TGTGCCAGCAGTCTCGGCCTGGGGGACTTCCAAGAAAAACTGTTTTTT.

This chain uses TRBV12-5 with TRBJ1-3, with D possibly TRBD1 on 5 matching bases. The ends were cut back, 2 bases at V and 0 bases at J, with 17 bases in the middle. The germline V gene has CDR1 LGHNT and CDR2 FRNRAP. This CDR3 has 18 residues. CDR3 sequence reads: CASGLPRWADSSGNTIYF. In DNA, the CDR3 is TGTGCTAGTGGTTTGCCAAGATGGGCAGACAGCTCTGGAAACACCATATATTTT.

This clone was counted once. This chain uses TRBV9 with TRBJ2-2, with a possible D match to TRBD1 (5 bases). V was shortened by 1 base and J by 2 bases, with 6 bases between the two germline ends. The V gene's germline CDR1 is SGDLS and CDR2 YYNGEE. CDR3 length: 14 residues. In nucleotides, the CDR3 is TGTGCCAGCAGCGTAACAGGAAACACCGGGGAGCTGTTTTTT. Protein sequence: CASSVTGNTGELFF.

The chain has TRBV4-1 and TRBJ1-2; no clear D. The CDR3 length is 11 residues. Germline V gives CDR1 MGHRA, CDR2 YSYEKL. Trimming pared 11 bases from V and 2 bases from J, leaving 9 bases between. The CDR3 is CAALGNYGYTF. The CDR3 nucleotides are TGCGCCGCGCTGGGCAACTATGGCTACACCTTC.